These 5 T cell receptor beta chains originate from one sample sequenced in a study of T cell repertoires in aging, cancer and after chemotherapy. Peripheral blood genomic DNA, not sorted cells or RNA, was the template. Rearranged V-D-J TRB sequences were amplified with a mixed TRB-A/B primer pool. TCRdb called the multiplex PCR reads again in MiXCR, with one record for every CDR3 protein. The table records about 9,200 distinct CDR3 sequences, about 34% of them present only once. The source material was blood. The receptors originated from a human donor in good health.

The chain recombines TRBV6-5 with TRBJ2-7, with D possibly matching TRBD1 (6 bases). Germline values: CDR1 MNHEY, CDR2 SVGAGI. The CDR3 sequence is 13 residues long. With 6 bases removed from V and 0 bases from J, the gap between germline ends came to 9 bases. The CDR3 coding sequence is TGTGCCAGCAGGACAGGATACTCCTACGAGCAGTACTTC. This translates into CASRTGYSYEQYF.

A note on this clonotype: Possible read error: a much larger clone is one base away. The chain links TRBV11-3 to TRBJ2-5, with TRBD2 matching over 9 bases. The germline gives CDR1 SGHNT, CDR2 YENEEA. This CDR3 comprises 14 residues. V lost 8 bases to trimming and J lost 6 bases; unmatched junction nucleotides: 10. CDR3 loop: CASRQELAGQTQYF. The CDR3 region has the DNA TGTGCCAGCCGACAGGAGCTAGCGGGACAGACCCAGTACTTC.

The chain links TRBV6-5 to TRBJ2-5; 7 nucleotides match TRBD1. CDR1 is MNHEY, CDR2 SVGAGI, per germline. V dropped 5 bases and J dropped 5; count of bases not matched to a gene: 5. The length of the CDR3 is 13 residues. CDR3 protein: CASSGNRGETQYF. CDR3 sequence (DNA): TGTGCCAGCAGTGGAAACAGGGGTGAGACCCAGTACTTC.

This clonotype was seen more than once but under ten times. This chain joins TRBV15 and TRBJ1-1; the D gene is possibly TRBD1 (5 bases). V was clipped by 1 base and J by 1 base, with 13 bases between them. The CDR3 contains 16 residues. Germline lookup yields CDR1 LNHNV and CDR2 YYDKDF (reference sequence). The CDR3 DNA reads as TGTGCCACCAGCAGAGCCAGCGGGACGGGGAACACTGAAGCTTTCTTT. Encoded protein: CATSRASGTGNTEAFF.

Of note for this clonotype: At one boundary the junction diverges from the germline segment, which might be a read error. In DNA form, the CDR3 reads TGTGCCAGTAGTCGGACCCCAGACACGCAGTATTTT. This encodes CASSRTPDTQYF. The chain is built from TRBV19 and TRBJ2-3, with D uncertain. The CDR3 extends over 12 amino acids. Germline CDR1 is LNHDA and CDR2 is SQIVND (reference sequence).